This TCR beta chain was retrieved from a study of cytomegalovirus exposure and HLA in healthy donors. Points on this clone: Its antigen is as yet unknown.

The CDR3 has 16 amino acids. Germline V CDR1 and CDR2: SGHRS, YFSETQ. V dropped 1 base and J dropped 2 bases, with 15 bases sitting between them. PCR employed 60 Vbeta and 13 Jbeta primers. Assay used: immunoSEQ multiplex PCR; TCRdb lists only in-frame clones, some missing. This sample's table has 38,000 or so clones. Findings and caveats of the study: The authors assumed roughly uniform sequencing depth across donors for presence/absence analyses. Data from an earlier analysis indicated that most TCR beta V segments were productive either about 87% or about 30% of the time. Highly shared variants forming one cluster were likely a sequencing artifact.

Material: PBMCs. The receptor's source is a man aged 25-45 years in good health and CMV-seronegative. The V gene is TRBV5-1, the J gene TRBJ1-1; the D gene is possibly TRBD1 (5 bases). CDR3 region: CASSLWAGHINTEAFF. CDR3 sequence (DNA): TGCGCCAGCAGCTTGTGGGCCGGACATATTAACACTGAAGCTTTCTTT.